These 26 T cell receptor beta chains came from one sample sequenced in a study of early T cells in non-severe SARS-CoV-2 infection. TCRdb re-derived calls from the 5' RACE reads in MiXCR, one entry per CDR3 protein. Of about 86,000 distinct CDR3 sequences listed, roughly 14% were seen once; the top ten hold roughly 6.4%. Sequencing used whole blood. The receptors stem from an adult who was a healthcare worker with PCR-confirmed SARS-CoV-2 infection or an uninfected control (not recorded which).

The rearrangement uses TRBV19 and TRBJ1-6, with D unresolved. This CDR3 has 15 residues. Germline CDR1 reads LNHDA; CDR2 reads SQIVND (reference sequence). V lost 5 bases and J 7 bases, leaving 15 bases between the germline ends. The CDR3 here is CASSPNQQGNSPLHF. Written as DNA, the CDR3 is TGTGCCAGTAGTCCAAACCAGCAAGGCAATTCACCCCTCCACTTT.

J is TRBJ1-1 and V is TRBV11-2, with D uncertain. V was clipped by 5 bases and J by 4 bases, with 5 bases between them. This CDR3 spans 11 amino acids. The germline V gene has CDR1 SGHAT and CDR2 FQNNGV. CDR3 sequence: CASSAATEAFF. CDR3 sequence (DNA): TGTGCCAGCAGCGCGGCCACTGAAGCTTTCTTT.

This clonotype was picked up a small number of times. The CDR3 DNA follows: TGTGCCAGCATTCAACAGGGGGAGGTTGACTATGGCTACACCTTC. This encodes CASIQQGEVDYGYTF. This chain joins TRBV7-9 and TRBJ1-2; 8 positions match TRBD1. Looked up from germline, CDR1 is SEHNR and CDR2 is FQNEAQ (reference sequence). V gave up 7 bases and J gave up 3 bases; unmatched junction bases: 10. This CDR3 comprises 15 residues.

This clonotype was counted ten times or more. The V call is TRBV28, the J call TRBJ2-3; D is undetermined. The CDR3 has 12 residues. CDR1 and CDR2 (germline): MDHEN, SYDVKM. The V end was cut by 6 bases, the J end by 1 base, with 5 bases between. CDR3 sequence reads: CASSHRTDTQYF. CDR3 DNA: TGTGCCAGCAGCCATCGCACAGATACGCAGTATTTT.

The chain combines TRBV18 with TRBJ1-1; D is possibly TRBD1 (5 bases). Germline CDR1 and CDR2: KGHSH and LQKENI. This CDR3 comprises 15 residues. V lost 2 bases and J 1 base, leaving 11 bases between the germline ends. CDR3 nucleotides: TGTGCCAGCTCACCAACAGGACCGCAGAACACTGAAGCTTTCTTT. This sequence encodes CASSPTGPQNTEAFF.

This clonotype occurred many times. The chain is built from TRBV24-1 and TRBJ2-1; 7 bases match TRBD1. This CDR3 region has 16 residues. Trimming took 1 base from V and 8 from J; bases not matched to a gene: 10. Germline assignment: CDR1 KGHDR and CDR2 SFDVKD. CDR3 region: CATSDLGGVPPDEQFF. The CDR3 bases are TGTGCCACCAGTGATTTAGGGGGCGTCCCGCCCGATGAGCAGTTCTTC.

The chain couples TRBV11-2 to TRBJ2-3; D unresolved. The germline V gene encodes CDR1 SGHAT and CDR2 FQNNGV. Trimming removed 1 base from V and 0 bases from J, with 8 bases in between. The CDR3 sequence is 15 residues long. This chain's CDR3 is CASSLGPQSTDTQYF. CDR3 nucleotides: TGTGCCAGCAGCTTAGGGCCCCAAAGCACAGATACGCAGTATTTT.

V and J are TRBV29-1 and TRBJ2-7, with TRBD1 matching over 7 bases. Germline V gene data show CDR1 as SQVTM and CDR2 as ANQGSEA. The CDR3 runs 15 residues. V shed 5 bases, J shed 7 bases, and the junction held 17 bases outside the gene matches. The CDR3 DNA reads TGCAGCGTTAAGGATACAGGGGCCCCCCTCGGGGAGCAGTACTTC. This gives the protein CSVKDTGAPLGEQYF.

This chain connects TRBV5-6 to TRBJ2-7; D is possibly TRBD2 (5 bases). Germline V gives CDR1 SGHDT, CDR2 YYEEEE. This CDR3 spans 15 amino acids. V lost 1 base and J 0 bases, leaving 11 bases between the germline ends. DNA of the CDR3: TGTGCCAGCAGCTTGAATCCGGGAAGCTCCTACGAGCAGTACTTC. Translation gives CASSLNPGSSYEQYF.

This clonotype came up many times. The V gene is TRBV30, the J gene TRBJ2-1; TRBD2 aligns across 8 bases. V gave up 1 base and J gave up 13 bases; unmatched junction bases: 12. The CDR3 extends over 14 amino acids. Germline lookup yields CDR1 GTSNPN and CDR2 SVGIG (reference sequence). The CDR3 is CAWSALAGIIEQFF. CDR3 DNA: TGTGCCTGGAGTGCGTTAGCGGGAATCATAGAACAGTTCTTC.

The V gene is TRBV28, the J gene TRBJ2-7, with a possible D match to TRBD2 (5 bases). The germline CDR1 and CDR2 sequences are MDHEN and SYDVKM. Trimming pared 7 bases from V and 2 bases from J, leaving 18 bases between. The CDR3 extends over 15 amino acids. In DNA form, the CDR3 reads TGTGCCAGCACCCTACGACTATCTAGTACCTACGAGCAGTACTTC. It translates to CASTLRLSSTYEQYF.

The table lists this clonotype with a few counts. The rearrangement uses TRBV7-9 and TRBJ2-2; no definite D call. The CDR3 loop spans 14 amino acids. Germline V CDR1 and CDR2: SEHNR, FQNEAQ (reference sequence). V lost 3 bases, J lost 0 bases, and 5 bases lay in between. CDR3 DNA: TGTGCCAGCAGCTTTAGTCCGAACACCGGGGAGCTGTTTTTT. It is translated as CASSFSPNTGELFF.

This clonotype appeared a few times. The chain employs TRBV6-4 and TRBJ1-1; unclear D gene. V dropped 4 bases and J dropped 1 base, with 7 bases sitting between them. This CDR3 comprises 13 residues. The V gene's germline CDR1 is MRHNA and CDR2 SNTAGT. The DNA of the CDR3 is TGTGCCAGCAGTGCTTCGGAGAACACTGAAGCTTTCTTT. Residues: CASSASENTEAFF.

This clonotype has a handful of counts. The genes are TRBV3-1 and TRBJ2-2; D is unresolved. The CDR3 runs 14 residues. V gave up 4 bases and J gave up 4 bases, with 10 bases separating them. CDR1 is LGHDT and CDR2 is YNNKEL in the germline V gene (reference sequence). The CDR3 is CASSRLSGTGELFF. The CDR3 DNA follows: TGTGCCAGCAGCCGCCTCAGTGGCACCGGGGAGCTGTTTTTT.

This chain links TRBV4-1 with TRBJ2-1, with 11 bases fitting TRBD2. The CDR3 has 15 residues. CDR1 and CDR2 (germline): MGHRA, YSYEKL. The junction had 6 bases not matched to a gene; V was cut back by 5 bases and J by 6 bases. The CDR3 spells CASSTRSGRGNEQFF. The CDR3 DNA sequence: TGCGCCAGCAGCACCCGTAGCGGGAGGGGCAATGAGCAGTTCTTC.

V usage is TRBV5-1 and J usage is TRBJ1-4; D is unresolved. The CDR3 is 15 amino acids. V lost 4 bases and J lost 7, with 17 bases in between. Looked up from germline, CDR1 is SGHRS and CDR2 is YFSETQ. CDR3 DNA sequence: TGCGCCAGCAGCCCCCTCGTAGACGGAAGTGAAAAACTGTTTTTT. The encoded protein is CASSPLVDGSEKLFF.

The chain uses TRBV7-7 and TRBJ2-2; the D is unclear. The CDR3 totals 16 residues. Trimming took 0 bases from V and 2 from J, leaving 10 bases between them. The germline V gene encodes CDR1 SSHAT and CDR2 FNYEAQ (reference sequence). The CDR3 sequence is CASSLAFTVNTGELFF. CDR3 bases: TGTGCCAGCAGCTTAGCGTTCACAGTAAACACCGGGGAGCTGTTTTTT.

The V gene is TRBV28, the J gene TRBJ2-3; D gene ambiguous. The CDR3 runs 14 residues. V lost 2 bases and J lost 2, with 8 bases in between. CDR1 is MDHEN, CDR2 SYDVKM, per germline. This CDR3 is CASSLRGNTDTQYF. The CDR3 nucleotides read TGTGCCAGCAGTTTACGCGGTAACACAGATACGCAGTATTTT. Using reference TRBV28 and TRBJ2-3 for the parts outside the CDR3, the full variable domain is DVKVTQSSRYLVKRTGEKVFLECVQDMDHENMFWYRQDPGLGLRLIYFSYDVKMKEKGDIPEGYSVSREKKERFSLILESASTNQTSMYLCASSLRGNTDTQYFGPGTRLTVL.

This clonotype appeared a few times. The CDR3 DNA sequence: TGCAGTGCTAGAGGTCAGAACCCCCCCTCTGGAAACACCATATATTTT. Protein sequence: CSARGQNPPSGNTIYF. J is TRBJ1-3 and V is TRBV20-1; no definite D call. Trimming left V 1 base short and J 0 bases short, with 13 bases between. This CDR3 comprises 16 residues. The germline gives CDR1 DFQATT, CDR2 SNEGSKA (reference sequence).

This clonotype turned up a few times. The chain uses TRBV28 and TRBJ2-7, with 12 bases aligning to TRBD1. Germline V CDR1 and CDR2: MDHEN, SYDVKM. Trimming took 6 bases from V and 5 from J; bases not matched to a gene: 8. The length of the CDR3 is 15 residues. CDR3 sequence: CASSPPGTGGHEQYF. The DNA of the CDR3 is TGTGCCAGCAGCCCCCCGGGGACAGGGGGCCACGAGCAGTACTTC.

This clonotype was counted between two and nine times. The V and J genes are TRBV20-1 and TRBJ1-6, with 9 bases lining up with TRBD1. Germline V gene sequence: CDR1 DFQATT, CDR2 SNEGSKA (reference sequence). With 1 base clipped from V and 10 bases from J, the junction kept 8 bases outside the gene matches. The CDR3 is 15 amino acids. CDR3 sequence reads: CSARVGTGRHSPLHF. In nucleotides, the CDR3 is TGCAGTGCTAGAGTCGGGACAGGGAGACACTCACCCCTCCACTTT.

The chain recombines TRBV12-3 or TRBV12-4 with TRBJ1-2, with D possibly being TRBD1 (6 bases). Trimming removed 5 bases at V and 6 bases at J, with 10 bases between. The CDR3 contains 12 residues. The CDR3 spells CASSTTGNGYTF. CDR3 DNA sequence: TGTGCCAGCAGTACTACAGGGAATGGCTACACCTTC.

In its sample, this clonotype was seen many times. This chain links TRBV7-9 with TRBJ1-5; TRBD1 matches at 7 bases. Germline V gene data show CDR1 as SEHNR and CDR2 as FQNEAQ (reference sequence). With 5 bases clipped from V and 6 bases from J, the junction kept 4 bases outside the gene matches. This CDR3 is built from 13 residues. The CDR3 reads CASSVTGIQPQHF. As DNA, the CDR3 is TGTGCCAGCAGCGTGACAGGGATTCAGCCCCAGCATTTT.

The chain links TRBV4-1 to TRBJ2-7; TRBD1 is a possible D gene (6 bases). The CDR3 contains 14 residues. Germline V gives CDR1 MGHRA, CDR2 YSYEKL. Trimming shortened V by 1 base and J by 5 bases, and 12 bases separated the two germline ends. The CDR3 sequence is CASSQVQGINEQYF. In nucleotides, the CDR3 is TGCGCCAGCAGCCAAGTACAGGGTATAAACGAGCAGTACTTC.

This clonotype was picked up a small number of times. The chain links TRBV11-1 to TRBJ1-4; D call uncertain. This CDR3 is built from 15 residues. Deletions cut 4 bases from V and 8 bases from J, with 17 bases between. The germline CDR1 and CDR2 sequences are SGHAT and FQDESV (reference sequence). CDR3 amino acids: CASSSRSGILEKLFF. For the CDR3, the DNA is TGTGCCAGCAGCTCCCGGTCCGGGATCCTAGAAAAACTGTTTTTT.

This chain connects TRBV7-9 to TRBJ2-7; TRBD2 matches 9 bases. This CDR3 region has 14 residues. V gave up 7 bases and J gave up 5 bases; unmatched junction bases: 9. Germline V gene lookup returns CDR1 SEHNR and CDR2 FQNEAQ (reference sequence). This CDR3 is CASTGSGRVNEQYF. CDR3 DNA: TGTGCCAGCACCGGTAGCGGGAGAGTGAACGAGCAGTACTTC. The full variable domain, completed using reference TRBV7-9 and TRBJ2-7, is DTGVSQNPRHKITKRGQNVTFRCDPISEHNRLYWYRQTLGQGPEFLTYFQNEAQLEKSRLLSDRFSAERPKGSFSTLEIQRTEQGDSAMYLCASTGSGRVNEQYFGPGTRLTVT.